A single TCR beta chain is shown here with its context. The antigen remains unidentified. CDR1 and CDR2 (germline): MNHEY, SVGAGI. The CDR3 runs 15 residues. J was trimmed by 8 bases and V by 0 bases; bases with no gene match: 5. The data were taken from a study of shared clonotypes between healthy human individuals. Study processing details: For the immunoSEQ data, sequences were junction-only without quality scores, so filtering differed. Sequencing used immunoSEQ multiplex PCR; TCRdb keeps in-frame clones, though not all of them. V and J calls and clone size are given by that table; D and trimming were obtained from the DNA. The sample lists roughly 1,600,000 clones; around 98.5% were seen once. Study outcomes and limitations: Estimated richness was generally greater in naive than memory subsets.

What was sequenced was naive CD4+ T cells sorted from blood. The subset: CD45RA+ positively selected. The receptor's source is a young man in good health. The V call is TRBV6-5, the J call TRBJ2-1; 9 nucleotides align to TRBD2. This CDR3 is CASSYSGLAPHEQFF. Here the CDR3 DNA reads TGTGCCAGCAGTTACTCGGGACTAGCTCCTCATGAGCAGTTCTTC.